This T cell receptor beta chain was documented in a study of blood T cell repertoires in COVID-19. On the study more broadly: T cells, B-cell-depleted T cells, or PBMCs supplied cDNA or gDNA.

Study processing details: The authors estimated nucleated cell counts from reference gene primer amplification. Clones were sequenced by immunoSEQ multiplex PCR, and TCRdb holds only the in-frame ones, with some missing. D and trimming come from the DNA, and the V and J calls and clone size come from that table. The sample consists of about 260,000 clones, more than 75% of them appearing once. The specimen sequenced was peripheral blood. The sequence derives from a woman between 50 and 59 years old with acute or convalescent COVID-19.

The CDR3 region is CASSPSNSYEQYF. CDR3 sequence (DNA): TGTGCCAGCAGCCCTTCAAACAGTTACGAGCAGTACTTC. The chain employs TRBV5-5 and TRBJ2-7; D is uncertain. This CDR3 spans 13 amino acids. V was clipped by 4 bases and J by 4 bases, with 12 bases between them. The germline V gene has CDR1 SGHKS and CDR2 YYEKEE (reference sequence).